This entry lists 12 T cell receptor beta chains sequenced from one sample in a study of blood T cells in healthy people across ages. A second about 7 to 11 cycle PCR used barcoded and J-beta primers. TCRdb fed the 5' RACE reads into MiXCR, producing one record per CDR3 protein. Among 600,000 to 900,000 distinct CDR3 sequences, about 26% were seen once, and the ten largest hold over 2.5%. These data also featured in a second study, about T cells of mothers and their children.

Sequencing was performed on blood. The receptors stem from a boy aged 10-17 years in good health.

The CDR3 nucleotides read TGTGCCAGCAGCCCGATTAGCGGGGAATACTATGGCTACACCTTC. Amino acid sequence: CASSPISGEYYGYTF. The chain carries TRBV5-5 and TRBJ1-2; the D is unclear. The CDR3 sequence is 15 residues long. Germline CDR1 SGHKS, CDR2 YYEKEE (reference sequence). V lost 4 bases and J 3 bases, leaving 16 bases between the germline ends.

This clonotype has more than one count but fewer than ten. CDR3 sequence: CASSPTGDAKNIQYF. CDR3 coding DNA: TGTGCCAGCAGTCCAACAGGGGACGCCAAAAACATTCAGTACTTC. J is TRBJ2-4 and V is TRBV28; 7 bases agree with TRBD1. V lost 5 bases, J lost 1 base, and 5 bases stayed unmatched. The germline V gene encodes CDR1 MDHEN and CDR2 SYDVKM. The CDR3 consists of 15 residues.

This clonotype has a handful of counts. The chain couples TRBV27 to TRBJ1-4; weak D call: TRBD1 (6 bases). The V end lost 6 bases, the J end lost 5 bases, and 16 bases lay between the germline ends. Germline CDR1 MNHEY, CDR2 SMNVEV (reference sequence). The CDR3 runs to 15 residues. CDR3 residues: CASSPIDRLNEKLFF. Here the CDR3 DNA reads TGTGCCAGCAGCCCGATCGACAGGTTGAATGAAAAACTGTTTTTT. Supplemented by reference TRBV27 and TRBJ1-4, the full variable domain reads EAQVTQNPRYLITVTGKKLTVTCSQNMNHEYMSWYRQDPGLGLRQIYYSMNVEVTDKGDVPEGYKVSRKEKRNFPLILESPSPNQTSLYFCASSPIDRLNEKLFFGSGTQLSVL.

V and J are TRBV15 and TRBJ1-1; TRBD1 matches at 10 bases. The CDR3 covers 16 residues. Germline loops: CDR1 LNHNV, CDR2 YYDKDF (reference sequence). Trimming took 8 bases from V and 6 from J; bases not matched to a gene: 15. The CDR3 coding sequence is TGTGCCACCCACCCGAGACAGGGGGCGTCGGGCGCTGAAGCTTTCTTT. It translates to CATHPRQGASGAEAFF. Using reference TRBV15 and TRBJ1-1 for the parts outside the CDR3, the full variable domain is DAMVIQNPRYQVTQFGKPVTLSCSQTLNHNVMYWYQQKSSQAPKLLFHYYDKDFNNEADTPDNFQSRRPNTSFCFLDIRSPGLGDTAMYLCATHPRQGASGAEAFFGQGTRLTVV.

V and J are TRBV5-1 and TRBJ1-4; D perhaps matches TRBD1 (5 bases). CDR1 and CDR2 from the germline V gene are SGHRS and YFSETQ. The length of the CDR3 is 14 residues. Trimming removed 4 bases at V and 7 bases at J, with 14 bases between. The CDR3, as DNA: TGCGCCAGCAGCCCAGGGTGGTCTGGTGAAAAACTGTTTTTT. It encodes CASSPGWSGEKLFF.

This chain uses TRBV3-1 with TRBJ2-3, with D perhaps assigned TRBD1 or TRBD2 (5 bases each). The CDR3 consists of 16 residues. V lost 1 base, J lost 5 bases, and 16 bases lay in between. The germline V gene has CDR1 LGHDT and CDR2 YNNKEL (reference sequence). CDR3 bases: TGTGCCAGCAGCCAAGGAACGGCAGGGAGAGAAGATACGCAGTATTTT. This encodes CASSQGTAGREDTQYF.

The sample holds a few counts of this clonotype. The junction does not match germline at one end; this may be a read error. CDR3 nucleotide sequence: TGCGCCAGCAGCTTGGACCCAGGGCTGAACGAGCAATACTTC. This sequence encodes CASSLDPGLNEQYF. The chain employs TRBV5-1 and TRBJ2-7, with TRBD1 as a possible D gene (5 bases). CDR1 is SGHRS, CDR2 YFSETQ, per germline. The CDR3 is 14 amino acids.

This clonotype was counted a few times. V usage is TRBV7-3 and J usage is TRBJ2-3; D possibly uses TRBD1 or TRBD2 (5 bases each). The CDR3 length is 18 residues. V was shortened by 5 bases and J by 0 bases, with 21 bases between the two germline ends. Germline assignment: CDR1 SGHTA and CDR2 FQGTGA. The CDR3 reads CASSPGAGSKESTDTQYF. The CDR3 DNA reads TGTGCCAGCAGCCCTGGGGCAGGGAGTAAGGAGAGCACAGATACGCAGTATTTT.

The chain employs TRBV24-1 and TRBJ2-7, with TRBD1 identical over 7 bases. The germline V gene has CDR1 KGHDR and CDR2 SFDVKD. CDR3 length equals 14 residues. Losses at the gene ends were 4 bases for V and 6 bases for J; bases not matched to a gene: 8. CDR3 sequence (DNA): TGTGCCACCAGTGACCCTAGACAGGGCGGCGAGCAGTACTTC. Its translation: CATSDPRQGGEQYF.

V usage is TRBV2 and J usage is TRBJ1-4; no clear D. Germline V gene lookup returns CDR1 SNHLY and CDR2 FYNNEI. The CDR3 has 15 amino acids. With 5 bases removed from V and 0 bases from J, the gap between germline ends came to 10 bases. DNA of the CDR3: TGTGCCAGCAGTATCGACCGAGCAACTAATGAAAAACTGTTTTTT. It is translated as CASSIDRATNEKLFF.

The V and J genes are TRBV6-2 or TRBV6-3 and TRBJ2-5; 9 bases are a match to TRBD1. With 5 bases clipped from V and 11 bases from J, the junction kept 12 bases outside the gene matches. The CDR3 runs to 14 residues. Germline CDR1 MNHEY, CDR2 SVGEGT. Written as DNA, the CDR3 is TGTGCCAGCAGTGGTCCGGGACAGGGTGAAGAGCAGTACTTC. It yields the protein CASSGPGQGEEQYF.

The chain is built from TRBV12-3 or TRBV12-4 and TRBJ2-7; D remains unclear. The CDR3 sequence is 13 residues long. Trimming took off 5 bases at V and 5 bases at J, with 13 bases between the two ends. CDR3 amino acids: CASSPTQPHEQYF. As DNA, the CDR3 is TGTGCCAGCAGTCCGACCCAACCCCACGAGCAGTACTTC.